Here is one T cell receptor beta chain with its context. Source study methods: The authors estimated nucleated cell counts from reference gene primer amplification. Clones were read by immunoSEQ multiplex PCR, and TCRdb kept only the in-frame ones, dropping some. The V and J calls and clone size are taken from that table; D and trimming were inferred from the DNA. The sample has some 180,000 clones, 85% to 90% seen once; the top ten hold just under 25%. Germline values: CDR1 SGHVS, CDR2 FNYEAQ. This CDR3 region has 17 residues. V was pared by 5 bases and J by 4 bases, with 4 bases of the junction left unmatched. These data are taken from a study of blood T cell repertoires in COVID-19. On the study more broadly: In each case, the material was cDNA or gDNA derived from T cells, B-cell-depleted T cells, or PBMCs.

Recruitment covered about two dozen US areas and drew participants whose ages spanned roughly 18 to 100 years. This clonotype was sampled from a woman aged 35 to 49 in a cohort exposed to, infected with or recovered from COVID-19 (not recorded which). What was sequenced was PBMCs or T cells enriched from blood (not recorded which). The chain joins TRBV7-6 to TRBJ2-2; TRBD2 agrees at 16 bases. The CDR3 DNA sequence: TGTGCCAGCAGCAAGGGACTAGCGGGGGGGCTCACCGGGGAGCTGTTTTTT. Residues: CASSKGLAGGLTGELFF.